This T cell receptor (beta chain) was sequenced for a study of beta chain features in type 1 diabetes. This clone has a handful of counts. The antigen remains undetermined. The entirety of the isolated RNA underwent reverse transcription, so expressed TCRB transcripts were sequenced. Several million reads on average were seen across naive, central memory and regulatory T cell samples. Libraries were prepared by immunoSEQ multiplex PCR; TCRdb keeps only in-frame clonotypes and omits some of them. The top ten clones hold 0.02% to 0.025% of a sample with about 740,000 clones, 13% of them seen once. Broader study findings: The study found that naive, central memory and Treg TCRB repertoires appeared more similar in patients than in healthy donors. Type 1 diabetes patients had moderately but significantly shorter TCRB CDR3s in all four CD4+ subsets.

This TCR was recovered from a man in his late teens or twenties with type 1 diabetes. What was sequenced was naive CD4+ T cells from blood.

The chain's CDR3 is CASSDLKGGSGANVLTF. The CDR3 region has the DNA TGTGCCAGCAGTGATCTCAAGGGGGGATCTGGGGCCAACGTCCTGACTTTC. The V gene is TRBV6-1, the J gene TRBJ2-6, with D possibly being TRBD1 or TRBD2 (6 bases each). V was trimmed by 3 bases and J by 1 base, leaving 13 bases between them. This CDR3 region has 17 residues. CDR1 MNHNS and CDR2 SASEGT come from the germline V gene.